The 15 T cell receptor beta chains presented below share a single source sample, sequenced in a study of blood T cell repertoires in COVID-19. Some clones are missing from TCRdb's copy, which holds only in-frame ones; the method was immunoSEQ multiplex PCR. This table holds 250,000 to 300,000 clones, almost 90% found once. Sequencing was done on a sample of peripheral blood. These receptors came from a woman aged 25-40 years with COVID-19, enrolled during active disease.

This clone was seen only a few times. V is TRBV5-4 and J is TRBJ2-1, with TRBD2 identical over 12 bases. Per the germline V gene, CDR1 is SGHNT and CDR2 is YYREEE (reference sequence). The CDR3 sequence is 16 residues long. Trimming cost V 0 bases and J 6 bases; bases outside gene matches: 4. The CDR3 coding sequence is TGTGCCAGCAGCTTGGGGGCTAGCGGGAGGGCCAATGAGCAGTTCTTC. Translated, it gives CASSLGASGRANEQFF.

V usage is TRBV28 and J usage is TRBJ2-5; possibly TRBD2 for D (6 bases). This CDR3 comprises 14 residues. The germline V gene encodes CDR1 MDHEN and CDR2 SYDVKM. Trimming left V 1 base short and J 2 bases short, with 8 bases between. The DNA for the CDR3 is TGTGCCAGCAGTTTATTTCGGGGGCAAGAGACCCAGTACTTC. Residues: CASSLFRGQETQYF.

The chain's CDR3 is CASSLSSTGRREGYTF. CDR3 nucleotides: TGTGCCAGCAGCTTAAGTTCGACAGGCCGCAGGGAGGGCTACACCTTC. The chain combines TRBV7-3 with TRBJ1-2; D is possibly TRBD1 (6 bases). Trimming pared 1 base from V and 8 bases from J, leaving 20 bases between. The CDR3 spans 16 residues. CDR1 is SGHTA, CDR2 FQGTGA, per germline. Full variable domain (outside the CDR3, taken from reference TRBV7-3 and TRBJ1-2): GAGVSQTPSNKVTEKGKYVELRCDPISGHTALYWYRQSLGQGPEFLIYFQGTGAADDSGLPNDRFFAVRPEGSVSTLKIQRTERGDSAVYLCASSLSSTGRREGYTFGSGTRLTVV.

This rearrangement joins TRBV7-2 to TRBJ1-6, with 7 positions matching TRBD1. The CDR3 runs to 15 residues. Looked up from germline, CDR1 is SGHTA and CDR2 is FQGNSA. J was trimmed by 6 bases and V by 1 base; bases with no gene match: 3. This CDR3 reads CASSLVRGPNSPLHF. CDR3 nucleotide sequence: TGTGCCAGCAGCTTAGTAAGGGGGCCTAATTCACCCCTCCACTTT.

This clone is a singleton in its sample. This sequence joins TRBV5-1 and TRBJ2-7, with 8 bases that match TRBD2. From germline, CDR1 is SGHRS and CDR2 YFSETQ. The CDR3 spans 17 residues. Germline trimming cut 0 bases from V and 2 bases from J; bases unmatched to any gene: 10. The CDR3 region is CASSLDASAGAPYEQYF. Written as DNA, the CDR3 is TGCGCCAGCAGCTTGGACGCATCAGCGGGAGCTCCCTACGAGCAGTACTTC.

The chain couples TRBV7-6 to TRBJ2-1; 12 nucleotides align to TRBD2. The CDR3 contains 15 residues. Germline assignment: CDR1 SGHVS and CDR2 FNYEAQ. J was trimmed by 7 bases and V by 5 bases; bases with no gene match: 6. CDR3 region: CASSPGTSGSNEQFF. The CDR3 DNA sequence: TGTGCCAGCAGCCCCGGGACTAGCGGGTCTAATGAGCAGTTCTTC.

V gene TRBV10-3 combines with J gene TRBJ1-4; 10 positions agree with TRBD1. Germline assignment: CDR1 ENHRY and CDR2 SYGVKD. The junction had 2 bases not matched to a gene; V was cut back by 4 bases and J by 6 bases. The CDR3 covers 14 residues. In nucleotides, the CDR3 is TGTGCCATCAGTGCAGGGACAGGGGATGAAAAACTGTTTTTT. Translation: CAISAGTGDEKLFF.

The chain employs TRBV4-2 and TRBJ2-1; 7 bases agree with TRBD2. Per the germline V gene, CDR1 is LGHNA and CDR2 is YNFKEQ. Unmatched junction bases numbered 5, after V lost 1 base and J lost 2 bases. This CDR3 is 16 amino acids long. The CDR3 DNA sequence: TGTGCCAGCAGCCAAGTAGGTACTAGCGCCTACAATGAGCAGTTCTTC. Its protein product is CASSQVGTSAYNEQFF.

The chain combines TRBV28 with TRBJ2-7; weak D call: TRBD2 (6 bases). Germline CDR1 MDHEN, CDR2 SYDVKM. The CDR3 is 15 amino acids. Trimming removed 6 bases from V and 0 bases from J, with 15 bases in between. The CDR3 coding sequence is TGTGCCAGCAGGGGAGCGGGTGCGGACTCCTACGAGCAGTACTTC. Its translation: CASRGAGADSYEQYF.

Notes on this clone: The same CDR3 also results from other DNA sequences found in this sample. The CDR3, as DNA: TGTGCCAGTAGTATCCGGGATGGCTACACCTTC. Its protein product is CASSIRDGYTF. The chain joins TRBV19 to TRBJ1-2; D is ambiguous. Trimming took off 3 bases at V and 6 bases at J, with 5 bases between the two ends. Germline assignment: CDR1 LNHDA and CDR2 SQIVND (reference sequence). The CDR3 spans 11 residues.

This clone was seen only once. This chain joins TRBV27 and TRBJ2-7, with 11 bases aligning to TRBD1. Germline-derived CDR1 and CDR2 are MNHEY and SMNVEV (reference sequence). J lost 6 bases, V lost 5 bases, and 3 bases had no gene match. The CDR3 covers 13 residues. This CDR3 reads CASSPGTGGEQYF. The CDR3 region has the DNA TGTGCCAGCAGTCCTGGGACAGGGGGCGAGCAGTACTTC.

The chain uses TRBV5-1 and TRBJ2-3; a weak D match, TRBD1 (6 bases). This CDR3 has 14 residues. The V gene's germline CDR1 is SGHRS and CDR2 YFSETQ. Between the trimmed V and J ends, which lost 0 bases and 4 bases, there was a span of 9 bases. The CDR3 loop is CASSLDPGADTQYF. CDR3 bases: TGCGCCAGCAGCTTGGATCCAGGGGCAGATACGCAGTATTTT.

This clone has only a few counts. The chain has TRBV7-9 and TRBJ2-2; 8 bases align to TRBD2. Per the germline V gene, CDR1 is SEHNR and CDR2 is FQNEAQ (reference sequence). CDR3 length: 14 amino acids. Trimming cost V 8 bases and J 4 bases; bases outside gene matches: 6. Here the CDR3 reads CASRSGVSTGELFF. The CDR3 DNA sequence: TGTGCCAGCCGTAGCGGGGTCAGCACCGGGGAGCTGTTTTTT.

The chain carries TRBV9 and TRBJ2-1; D is possibly TRBD1 (6 bases). V was cut by 0 bases and J by 5 bases, with 12 bases left in between. Germline V gives CDR1 SGDLS, CDR2 YYNGEE. The CDR3 spans 15 residues. The CDR3 coding sequence is TGTGCCAGCAGCGTAGGGGGGCGCTATAACAATGAGCAGTTCTTC. Protein sequence: CASSVGGRYNNEQFF.

The chain combines TRBV9 with TRBJ2-1; D gene ambiguous. Germline V gene data show CDR1 as SGDLS and CDR2 as YYNGEE. V lost 0 bases, J lost 5 bases, and 9 bases lay in between. CDR3 size: 14 residues. For the CDR3, the DNA is TGTGCCAGCAGCGTAGCGGTCTTAAACAATGAGCAGTTCTTC. Protein sequence: CASSVAVLNNEQFF.